This T cell receptor (beta chain) was captured in a study of shared clonotypes between healthy human individuals. Profiled with immunoSEQ multiplex PCR; TCRdb holds only in-frame clones, not every one. The sample gives about 980,000 clones, more than 75% of which show up once; approximately 1.5% is in the top ten. Trimming cost V 6 bases and J 9 bases; bases outside gene matches: 4. Germline lookup yields CDR1 MNHEY and CDR2 SVGAGI. The CDR3 has 13 residues. Specimen: memory CD4+ T cells sorted from blood. Sample subset: CD45RA-negative fraction. The source of this sequence is a man between 18 and 35 years old in good health. This sequence joins TRBV6-5 and TRBJ2-1; 11 positions match TRBD1. CDR3 sequence: CASRGQGAGEQFF. The CDR3 DNA is TGTGCCAGCAGAGGACAGGGGGCCGGTGAGCAGTTCTTC.